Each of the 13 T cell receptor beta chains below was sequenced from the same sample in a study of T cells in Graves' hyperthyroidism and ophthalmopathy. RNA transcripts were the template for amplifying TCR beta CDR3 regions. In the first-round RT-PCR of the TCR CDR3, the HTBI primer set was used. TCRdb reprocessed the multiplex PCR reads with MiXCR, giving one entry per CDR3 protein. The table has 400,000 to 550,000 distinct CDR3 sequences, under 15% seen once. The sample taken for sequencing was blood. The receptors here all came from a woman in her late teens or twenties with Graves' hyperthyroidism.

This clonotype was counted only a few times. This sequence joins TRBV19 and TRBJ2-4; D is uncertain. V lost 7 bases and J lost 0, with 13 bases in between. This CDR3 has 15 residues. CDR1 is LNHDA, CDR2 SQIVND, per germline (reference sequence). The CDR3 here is CASTPFGIAKNIQYF. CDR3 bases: TGTGCCAGTACCCCGTTCGGCATAGCCAAAAACATTCAGTACTTC.

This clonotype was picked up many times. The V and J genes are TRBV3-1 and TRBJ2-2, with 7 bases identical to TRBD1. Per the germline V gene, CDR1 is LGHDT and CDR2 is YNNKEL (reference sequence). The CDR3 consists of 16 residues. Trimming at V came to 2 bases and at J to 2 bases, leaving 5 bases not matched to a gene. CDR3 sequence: CASSQIDRVNTGELFF. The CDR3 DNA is TGTGCCAGCAGCCAAATTGACAGGGTTAACACCGGGGAGCTGTTTTTT.

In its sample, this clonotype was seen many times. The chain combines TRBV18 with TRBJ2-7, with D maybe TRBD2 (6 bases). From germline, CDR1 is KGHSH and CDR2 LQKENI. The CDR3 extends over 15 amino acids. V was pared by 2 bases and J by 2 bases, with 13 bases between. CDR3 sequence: CASSPRSGGTYEQYV. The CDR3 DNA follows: TGTGCCAGCTCACCAAGGAGCGGAGGGACCTACGAGCAGTACGTC.

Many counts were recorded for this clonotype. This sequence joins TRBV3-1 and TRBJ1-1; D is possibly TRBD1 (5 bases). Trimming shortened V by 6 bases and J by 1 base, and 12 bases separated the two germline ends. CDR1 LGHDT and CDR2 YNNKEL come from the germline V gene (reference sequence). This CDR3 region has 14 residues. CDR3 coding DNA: TGTGCCAGCAGTCTCCGGGGCCCGAACACTGAAGCTTTCTTT. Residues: CASSLRGPNTEAFF.

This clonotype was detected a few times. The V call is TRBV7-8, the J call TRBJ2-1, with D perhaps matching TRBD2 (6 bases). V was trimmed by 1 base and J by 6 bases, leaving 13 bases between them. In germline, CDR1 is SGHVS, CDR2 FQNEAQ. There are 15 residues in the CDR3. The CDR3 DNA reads TGTGCCAGCAGCTTAGTTGTTAGCGGCCTCAATGAGCAGTTCTTC. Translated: CASSLVVSGLNEQFF. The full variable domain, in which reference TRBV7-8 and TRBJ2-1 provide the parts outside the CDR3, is GAGVSQSPRYKVAKRGQDVALRCDPISGHVSLFWYQQALGQGPEFLTYFQNEAQLDKSGLPSDRFFAERPEGSVSTLKIQRTQQEDSAVYLCASSLVVSGLNEQFFGPGTRLTVL.

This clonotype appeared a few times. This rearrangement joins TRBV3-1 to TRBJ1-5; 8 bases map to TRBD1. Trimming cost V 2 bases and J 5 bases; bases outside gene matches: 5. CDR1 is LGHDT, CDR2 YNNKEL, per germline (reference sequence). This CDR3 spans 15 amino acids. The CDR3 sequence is CASSQTQGAHQPQHF. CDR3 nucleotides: TGTGCCAGCAGCCAAACTCAGGGGGCTCATCAGCCCCAGCATTTT.

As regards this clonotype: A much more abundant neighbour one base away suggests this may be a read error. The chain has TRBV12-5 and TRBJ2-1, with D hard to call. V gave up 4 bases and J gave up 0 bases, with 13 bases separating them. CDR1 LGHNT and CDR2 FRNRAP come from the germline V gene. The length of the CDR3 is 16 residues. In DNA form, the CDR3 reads TGTGCTAGTGGTTCCCTTTCGGCAAGCTCCTACAATGAGCAGTTCTTC. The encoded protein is CASGSLSASSYNEQFF.

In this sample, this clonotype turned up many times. The chain's CDR3 is CATSRGRDYNEQFF. The CDR3 DNA is TGTGCCACCAGCAGAGGCAGGGACTACAATGAGCAGTTCTTC. The V gene is TRBV15, the J gene TRBJ2-1; perhaps TRBD1 as D (5 bases). V lost 1 base to trimming and J lost 3 bases, with 7 bases between them. Germline CDR1 and CDR2: LNHNV and YYDKDF (reference sequence). The CDR3 loop spans 14 amino acids.

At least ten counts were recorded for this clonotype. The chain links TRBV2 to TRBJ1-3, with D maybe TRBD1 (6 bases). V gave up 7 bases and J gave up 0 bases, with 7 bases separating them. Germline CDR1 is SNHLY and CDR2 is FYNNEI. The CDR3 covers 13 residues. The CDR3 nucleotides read TGTGCCAGCACGACAGGCTCTGGAAACACCATATATTTT. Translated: CASTTGSGNTIYF.

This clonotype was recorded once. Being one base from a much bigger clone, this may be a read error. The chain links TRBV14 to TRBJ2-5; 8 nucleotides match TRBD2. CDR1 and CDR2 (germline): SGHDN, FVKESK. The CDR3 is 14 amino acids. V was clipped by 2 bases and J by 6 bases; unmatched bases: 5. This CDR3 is CASSQREGRKTQYF. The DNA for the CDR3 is TGTGCCAGCAGCCAACGGGAGGGCCGCAAGACCCAGTACTTC.

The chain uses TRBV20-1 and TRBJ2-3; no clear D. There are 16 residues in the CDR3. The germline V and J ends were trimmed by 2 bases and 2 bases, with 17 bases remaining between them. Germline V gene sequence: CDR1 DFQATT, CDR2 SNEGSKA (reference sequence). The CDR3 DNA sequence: TGCAGTGCTAGATCCTTAGTCCTAGGCGCCACAGATACGCAGTATTTT. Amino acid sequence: CSARSLVLGATDTQYF.

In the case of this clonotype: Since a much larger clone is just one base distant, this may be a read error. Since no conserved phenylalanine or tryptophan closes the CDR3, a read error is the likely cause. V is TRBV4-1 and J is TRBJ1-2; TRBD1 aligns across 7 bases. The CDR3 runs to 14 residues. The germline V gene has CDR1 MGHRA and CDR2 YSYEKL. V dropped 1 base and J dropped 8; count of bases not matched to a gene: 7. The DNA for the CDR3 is TGCGCCAGCAGCCAAGGGTCGACAGGGATCGGCTACACCCTC. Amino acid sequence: CASSQGSTGIGYTL.

This CDR3 reads CASSDLRQGGEETQYF. Written as DNA, the CDR3 is TGCGCCAGCAGTGACCTTAGGCAGGGCGGCGAAGAGACCCAGTACTTC. V usage is TRBV10-1 and J usage is TRBJ2-5; a weak D match, TRBD1 (5 bases). The germline gives CDR1 WNHNN, CDR2 SYGVQD (reference sequence). This CDR3 spans 16 amino acids. Deletions cut 3 bases from V and 3 bases from J, with 17 bases between.